This record looks at one TCR beta chain sequence and its context. The source of the sample is a study of blood T cell repertoires in COVID-19. Study-wide background: The United States, Italy and Spain were the sources of the acute and convalescent COVID-19 samples. T cells, B-cell-depleted T cells, or PBMCs provided the cDNA or gDNA that served as material.

CDR3 length equals 17 residues. V lost 3 bases to trimming and J lost 3 bases, with 17 bases between them. CDR1 is LGHNA, CDR2 YSLEER, per germline. Original processing methods: Cell counts per sample came from amplifying reference gene primers. Sequencing used immunoSEQ multiplex PCR; TCRdb keeps in-frame clones, though not all of them. That table furnishes V, J and clone size, whereas the DNA furnished D and trimming. The sample includes about 88,000 clones, 86% seen only once; the top ten take roughly 25%. The rearrangement links TRBV4-3 to TRBJ1-4; D might be TRBD1 (5 bases). The TCR originated in a human donor in a cohort sampled during active COVID-19. Input material: peripheral blood. The CDR3 DNA reads TGCGCCAGCAGCCAGAGAGGCTTCGGGGGTGCTAATGAAAAACTGTTTTTT. This translates into CASSQRGFGGANEKLFF.